These 9 T cell receptor beta chains share one sample of origin, sequenced in a study of blood T cell repertoires in COVID-19. The repertoire was sequenced with immunoSEQ multiplex PCR; TCRdb's copy has only in-frame clones and lacks some. This sample yields 250,000 to 350,000 clones, of which around 89% are seen a single time; over 5% belongs to the top ten. Sequencing input: peripheral blood. Every receptor here comes from a woman in her forties or fifties with COVID-19, enrolled during active disease.

The J gene is TRBJ1-2, the V gene TRBV18; D is ambiguous. This CDR3 has 14 residues. Germline CDR1 reads KGHSH; CDR2 reads LQKENI. With 6 bases removed from V and 2 bases from J, the gap between germline ends came to 13 bases. The CDR3: CASSQPGSNYGYTF. Here the CDR3 DNA reads TGTGCCAGCTCCCAACCCGGGTCCAACTATGGCTACACCTTC.

The CDR3: CASSLGLAGVPDTQYF. For the CDR3, the DNA is TGTGCCAGCAGCTTGGGGCTAGCGGGAGTCCCGGATACGCAGTATTTT. The chain links TRBV5-6 to TRBJ2-3, with 10 bases identical to TRBD2. The junction had 7 bases not matched to a gene; V was cut back by 0 bases and J by 6 bases. The CDR3 contains 16 residues. Looked up from germline, CDR1 is SGHDT and CDR2 is YYEEEE.

This clone occurred a few times. This chain uses TRBV11-3 with TRBJ2-7; TRBD2 might be the D (5 bases). The CDR3 is 16 amino acids. In germline, CDR1 is SGHNT, CDR2 YENEEA. V dropped 0 bases and J dropped 1 base, with 13 bases sitting between them. CDR3 protein: CASSLEKGGGSYEQYF. CDR3 bases: TGTGCCAGCAGCTTAGAGAAAGGAGGTGGTTCCTACGAGCAGTACTTC. Supplemented by reference TRBV11-3 and TRBJ2-7, the full variable domain reads EAGVVQSPRYKIIEKKQPVAFWCNPISGHNTLYWYLQNLGQGPELLIRYENEEAVDDSQLPKDRFSAERLKGVDSTLKIQPAELGDSAVYLCASSLEKGGGSYEQYFGPGTRLTVT.

The CDR3 loop is CASSGVVGRRLETQYF. CDR3 coding DNA: TGTGCCTCCTCTGGGGTTGTGGGGCGCAGATTGGAGACCCAGTACTTC. The genes are TRBV7-9 and TRBJ2-5; D may be TRBD1 (5 bases). Germline V gives CDR1 SEHNR, CDR2 FQNEAQ (reference sequence). With 11 bases removed from V and 5 bases from J, the gap between germline ends came to 27 bases. The CDR3 has 16 residues.

The chain links TRBV19 to TRBJ1-3; weak D call: TRBD1 (6 bases). CDR1 is LNHDA, CDR2 SQIVND, per germline (reference sequence). V was clipped by 5 bases and J by 5 bases, with 7 bases between them. This CDR3 comprises 12 residues. CDR3 bases: TGTGCCAGTAGTGACAGGAGAAACACCATATATTTT. It codes for CASSDRRNTIYF.

V usage is TRBV4-3 and J usage is TRBJ2-3; tentative D call: TRBD2 (5 bases). The CDR3 spans 15 residues. Germline CDR1 LGHNA, CDR2 YSLEER. The V end was cut by 3 bases, the J end by 3 bases, with 13 bases between. CDR3 amino acids: CASSQRAVGTDTQYF. Here the CDR3 DNA reads TGCGCCAGCAGCCAGAGGGCGGTCGGGACAGATACGCAGTATTTT.

This clone was detected only once. The rearrangement uses TRBV7-8 and TRBJ2-1, with TRBD2 matching 8 bases. Per germline, CDR1 SGHVS and CDR2 FQNEAQ. The trim removed 3 bases at V and 4 bases at J, leaving 8 bases unmatched. This CDR3 spans 16 amino acids. CDR3 sequence reads: CASSLGPGLGYNEQFF. The CDR3 nucleotides read TGTGCCAGCAGCTTGGGGCCGGGACTAGGGTACAATGAGCAGTTCTTC. Using reference TRBV7-8 and TRBJ2-1 for the parts outside the CDR3, the full variable domain is GAGVSQSPRYKVAKRGQDVALRCDPISGHVSLFWYQQALGQGPEFLTYFQNEAQLDKSGLPSDRFFAERPEGSVSTLKIQRTQQEDSAVYLCASSLGPGLGYNEQFFGPGTRLTVL.

V and J are TRBV11-2 and TRBJ2-2; D remains unclear. CDR3 size: 13 residues. Germline assignment: CDR1 SGHAT and CDR2 FQNNGV. V lost 1 base and J 7 bases, leaving 7 bases between the germline ends. The CDR3 sequence is CASSLGLVGELFF. The CDR3 nucleotides read TGTGCCAGCAGCTTAGGGCTAGTCGGGGAGCTGTTTTTT.

This chain connects TRBV6-5 to TRBJ1-1; no reliable D call. Germline loops: CDR1 MNHEY, CDR2 SVGAGI. Trimming stripped 7 bases from V and 4 bases from J, with 13 bases between. This CDR3 comprises 13 residues. The CDR3 DNA follows: TGTGCCAGCACCCTAAATCCCTTCACTGAAGCTTTCTTT. This encodes CASTLNPFTEAFF.